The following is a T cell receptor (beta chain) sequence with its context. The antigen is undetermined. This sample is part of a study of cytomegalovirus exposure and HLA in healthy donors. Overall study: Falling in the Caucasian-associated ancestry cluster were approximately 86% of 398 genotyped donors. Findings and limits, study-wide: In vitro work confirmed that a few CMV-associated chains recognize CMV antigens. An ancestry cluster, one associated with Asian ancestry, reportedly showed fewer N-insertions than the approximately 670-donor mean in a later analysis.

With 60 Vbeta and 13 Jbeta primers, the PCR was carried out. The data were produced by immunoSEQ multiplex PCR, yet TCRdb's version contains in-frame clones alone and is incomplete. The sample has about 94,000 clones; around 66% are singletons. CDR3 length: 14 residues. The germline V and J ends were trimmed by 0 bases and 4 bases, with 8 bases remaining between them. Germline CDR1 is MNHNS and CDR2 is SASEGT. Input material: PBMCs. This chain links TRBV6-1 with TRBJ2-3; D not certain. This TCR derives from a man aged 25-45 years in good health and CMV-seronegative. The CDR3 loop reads CASSEALRPDTQYF. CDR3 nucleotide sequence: TGTGCCAGCAGTGAAGCATTGAGGCCAGATACGCAGTATTTT.